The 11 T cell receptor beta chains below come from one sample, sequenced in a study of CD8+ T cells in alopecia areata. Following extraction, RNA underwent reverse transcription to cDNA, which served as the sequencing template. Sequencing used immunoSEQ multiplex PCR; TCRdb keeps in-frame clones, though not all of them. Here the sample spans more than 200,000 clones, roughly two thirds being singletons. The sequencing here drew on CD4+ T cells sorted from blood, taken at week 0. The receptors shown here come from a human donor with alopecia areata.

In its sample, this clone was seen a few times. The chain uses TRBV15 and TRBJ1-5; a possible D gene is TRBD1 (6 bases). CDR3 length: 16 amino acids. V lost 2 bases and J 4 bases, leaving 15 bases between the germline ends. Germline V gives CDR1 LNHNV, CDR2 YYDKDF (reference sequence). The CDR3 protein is CATSRRGAGSNQPQHF. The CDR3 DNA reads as TGTGCCACCAGCAGAAGGGGGGCCGGATCTAATCAGCCCCAGCATTTT.

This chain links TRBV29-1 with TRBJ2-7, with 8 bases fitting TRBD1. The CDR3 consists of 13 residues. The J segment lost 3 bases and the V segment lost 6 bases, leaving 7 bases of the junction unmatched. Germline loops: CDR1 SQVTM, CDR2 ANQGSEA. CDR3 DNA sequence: TGCAGCGTGGGGATGGGACAGGACTACGAGCAGTACTTC. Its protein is CSVGMGQDYEQYF.

CDR3 nucleotide sequence: TGTGCCAGCACTCTACACGAAGATACGCAGTATTTT. Translating gives CASTLHEDTQYF. J is TRBJ2-3 and V is TRBV2; D is ambiguous. V was trimmed by 7 bases and J by 5 bases, leaving 10 bases between them. This CDR3 comprises 12 residues. Germline-derived CDR1 and CDR2 are SNHLY and FYNNEI.

Here the CDR3 reads CASSQVPENSGNTIYF. In nucleotides, the CDR3 is TGTGCCAGCAGCCAAGTTCCCGAAAACTCTGGAAACACCATATATTTT. The rearrangement joins TRBV4-2 to TRBJ1-3; D remains ambiguous. CDR1 and CDR2 from the germline V gene are LGHNA and YNFKEQ. V gave up 1 base and J gave up 0 bases, with 10 bases separating them. The CDR3 runs 16 residues.

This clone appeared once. The CDR3 reads CASSLGTSGYYEQYF. CDR3 DNA sequence: TGCGCCAGCAGCTTGGGGACTAGCGGGTACTACGAGCAGTACTTC. The J gene is TRBJ2-7, the V gene TRBV5-1; 11 bases line up with TRBD2. The V and J ends lost 0 bases and 3 bases, in that order; junction bases with no gene match: 2. Looked up from germline, CDR1 is SGHRS and CDR2 is YFSETQ. The CDR3 consists of 15 residues.

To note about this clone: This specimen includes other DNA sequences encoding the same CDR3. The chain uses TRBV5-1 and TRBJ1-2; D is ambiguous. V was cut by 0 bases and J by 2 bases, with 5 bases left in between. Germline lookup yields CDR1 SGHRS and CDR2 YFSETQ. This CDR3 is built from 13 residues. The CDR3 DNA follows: TGCGCCAGCAGCTTGGGACTGAACTATGGCTACACCTTC. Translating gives CASSLGLNYGYTF.

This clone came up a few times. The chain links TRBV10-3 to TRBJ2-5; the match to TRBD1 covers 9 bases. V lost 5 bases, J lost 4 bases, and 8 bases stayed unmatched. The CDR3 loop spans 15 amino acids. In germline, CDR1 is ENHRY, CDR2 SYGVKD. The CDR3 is CAISSDRGESETQYF. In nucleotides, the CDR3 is TGTGCCATCAGTTCGGACAGGGGAGAGTCAGAGACCCAGTACTTC.

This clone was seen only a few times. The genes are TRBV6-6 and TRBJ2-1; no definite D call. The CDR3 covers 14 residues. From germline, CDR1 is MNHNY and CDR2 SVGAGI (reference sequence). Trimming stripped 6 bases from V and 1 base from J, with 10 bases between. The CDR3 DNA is TGTGCCAGCAGAGCCGACAAGTCCTACAATGAGCAGTTCTTC. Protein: CASRADKSYNEQFF.

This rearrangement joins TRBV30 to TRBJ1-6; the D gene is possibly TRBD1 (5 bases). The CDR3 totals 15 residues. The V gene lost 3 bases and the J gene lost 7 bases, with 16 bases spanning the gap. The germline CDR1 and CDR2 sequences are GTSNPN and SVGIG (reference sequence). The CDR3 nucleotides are TGTGCCTGGAGGGCCCAAGGACAAGCAAATTCACCCCTCCACTTT. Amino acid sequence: CAWRAQGQANSPLHF.

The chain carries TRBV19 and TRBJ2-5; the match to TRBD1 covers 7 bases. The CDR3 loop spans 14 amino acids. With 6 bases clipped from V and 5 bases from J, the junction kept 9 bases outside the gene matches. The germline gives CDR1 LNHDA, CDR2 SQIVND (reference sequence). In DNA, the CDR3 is TGTGCCAGTAGGACAGGGTTTCAGGCCGAGACCCAGTACTTC. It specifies CASRTGFQAETQYF. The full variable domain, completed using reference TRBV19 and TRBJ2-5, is DGGITQSPKYLFRKEGQNVTLSCEQNLNHDAMYWYRQDPGQGLRLIYYSQIVNDFQKGDIAEGYSVSREKKESFPLTVTSAQKNPTAFYLCASRTGFQAETQYFGPGTRLLVL.

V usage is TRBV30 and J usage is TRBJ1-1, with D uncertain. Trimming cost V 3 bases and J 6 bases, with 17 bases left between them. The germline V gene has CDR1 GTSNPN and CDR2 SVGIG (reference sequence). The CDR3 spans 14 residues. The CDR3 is CAWRPTPSPPEAFF. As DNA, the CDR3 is TGTGCCTGGAGGCCAACACCTTCTCCCCCTGAAGCTTTCTTT.